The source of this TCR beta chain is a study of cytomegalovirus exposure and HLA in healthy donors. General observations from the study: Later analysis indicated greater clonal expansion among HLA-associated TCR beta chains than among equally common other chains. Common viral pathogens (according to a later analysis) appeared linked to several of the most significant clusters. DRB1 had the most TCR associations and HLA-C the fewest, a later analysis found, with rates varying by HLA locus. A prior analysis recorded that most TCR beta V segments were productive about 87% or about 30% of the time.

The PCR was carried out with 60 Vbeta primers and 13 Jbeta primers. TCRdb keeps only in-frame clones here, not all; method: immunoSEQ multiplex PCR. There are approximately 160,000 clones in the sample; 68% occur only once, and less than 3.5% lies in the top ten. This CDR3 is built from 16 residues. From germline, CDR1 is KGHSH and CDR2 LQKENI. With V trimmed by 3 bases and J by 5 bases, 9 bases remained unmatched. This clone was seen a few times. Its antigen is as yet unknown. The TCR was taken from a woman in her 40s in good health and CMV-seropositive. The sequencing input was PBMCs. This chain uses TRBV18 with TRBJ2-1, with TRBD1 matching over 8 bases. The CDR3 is CASSPMTGAKNNEQFF. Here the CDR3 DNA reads TGTGCCAGCTCACCCATGACAGGGGCGAAGAACAATGAGCAGTTCTTC.